One TCR beta chain is described in this entry. TCRdb's table, derived via immunoSEQ multiplex PCR, lists solely in-frame clones and lacks some. Of 30,000 to 45,000 clones in the sample, more than 70% were seen once. The germline V gene has CDR1 MNHEY and CDR2 SMNVEV (reference sequence). CDR3 length equals 13 residues. The record originates from a study of sequential checkpoint blockade in melanoma. Turning to the study itself: Patients were randomized 1:1 to nivolumab-then-ipilimumab or ipilimumab-then-nivolumab first-line.

The treatment: randomized to nivolumab then ipilimumab (arm A) or the reverse (arm B). From thawed PBMCs, live CD3+CD8+ cells negative for CD19 and CD56 were sorted. This receptor was taken from a human donor with melanoma. Sequenced material: CD8+ T cells sorted from blood (inferred from file names), taken from a patient given nivolumab and ipilimumab in sequence. This sequence joins TRBV27 and TRBJ2-5, with TRBD2 identical over 8 bases. The J call may not be correct, given that the DNA end is closer to TRBJ2-7. The CDR3 sequence is CASRLAGPYEQYF. DNA of the CDR3: TGTGCCAGCAGGCTAGCGGGCCCCTACGAGCAGTACTTC.